This is a list of T cell receptor beta chains from one sample in a study of T-cell reconstitution after alpha-beta-depleted transplantation in children. Using its own MiXCR run on the PCR reads, TCRdb lists one record per CDR3 protein. The sample has 280,000 or so distinct CDR3 sequences, more than 9% seen once. The sample in question was peripheral blood, obtained 180 days after TCRalphabeta/CD19-depleted stem cell transplant. The receptors were sampled from a male patient aged 2-10 years who had a stem cell transplant for chronic granulomatous disease, so the T cells may come from the graft donor. Both conserved end residues are part of each CDR3. Each record gives: clone size, J gene, V gene, D gene, CDR3 DNA, CDR3 protein. D genes are given only for firm matches. Size tells how often a clone was seen, or its class if it is expanded.

>many|TRBJ2-1|TRBV20-1|TRBD2
TGCAGTGCTAGCACCCTGCTAGCGGGCACTCTCCCTTTTTACAATGAGCAGTTCTTC
CSASTLLAGTLPFYNEQFF
>many|TRBJ2-7|TRBV12-3/TRBV12-4|NA
TGTGCCAGCAGTTTAGACCGGGGACCCTACGAGCAGTACTTC
CASSLDRGPYEQYF
>many|TRBJ2-7|TRBV28|NA
TGTGCCAGCACCCGAGCCCCGATTTCCTACGAGCAGTACTTC
CASTRAPISYEQYF
>many|TRBJ2-3|TRBV25-1|TRBD2
TGTGCCAGCAGTGAATCTCTAGCGGGGGAGAAAGATACGCAGTATTTT
CASSESLAGEKDTQYF
>many|TRBJ1-1|TRBV7-9|TRBD1
TGTGCCAGCAGCCCAAGACAGGGAGCCTTGGACACTGAAGCTTTCTTT
CASSPRQGALDTEAFF
>many|TRBJ2-1|TRBV7-9|NA
TGTGCCAGTAGCGGTTCCCGCTCCTACAATGAGCAGTTCTTC
CASSGSRSYNEQFF
>many|TRBJ2-5|TRBV7-8|TRBD2
TGTGCCAGCAGCCTCGTTGGTAGCGGGAGGGGCCAAGAGACCCAGTACTTC
CASSLVGSGRGQETQYF
>once|TRBJ2-1|TRBV7-9|TRBD2
TGTGCCAGCAGCACTACTAGCGGGTTCTACAATGAGCAGTTCTTC
CASSTTSGFYNEQFF
>many|TRBJ1-3|TRBV4-1|NA
TGCGCCAGCAGCCAATATGCCGGGCACTCTGGAAACACCATATATTTT
CASSQYAGHSGNTIYF
>many|TRBJ2-5|TRBV7-2|TRBD2
TGTGCCAGCAGCACCAGACTAGCGGGGGGGCAAGAGACCCAGTACTTC
CASSTRLAGGQETQYF